This TCR beta chain was documented in a study of breast tumors, draining lymph nodes, adjacent tissues. Study-level points and caveats: Tumor repertoires ranked between lymph nodes and nontumor tissue in diversity, with V and J gene preferences. Compared with basal-like, luminal-like tumors shared significantly more repertoire with nontumor tissue.

Turning to this clonotype: Its target is unknown.

Breast cancer patients provided tissue from their axillary draining lymph nodes. TCRdb reprocessed the multiplex PCR reads with MiXCR, giving one entry per CDR3 protein. In the table there are 270,000 or so distinct CDR3 sequences, roughly 31% of which are singletons. V gave up 3 bases and J gave up 6 bases; unmatched junction bases: 6. The CDR3 spans 16 residues. The V gene's germline CDR1 is KGHSH and CDR2 LQKENI. The source is a female donor with breast cancer. Some clones in this sample may be carry-over from other donors' samples. The J gene is TRBJ2-2, the V gene TRBV18; 11 bases align to TRBD1. Material for sequencing was axillary lymph node tissue. The CDR3 coding sequence is TGTGCCAGCTCACCTTGGACAGGGGGCTTCGCCGGGGAGCTGTTTTTT. This gives the protein CASSPWTGGFAGELFF.